Shown below are 26 T cell receptor beta chains from a single sample sequenced in a study of T cell responses to AZD1222 COVID-19 vaccine. TCRdb keeps only in-frame clones here, not all; method: immunoSEQ multiplex PCR. The repertoire holds some 120,000 clones, roughly 91% seen once, with more than 9.5% in the top ten. The specimen comprised peripheral blood, sampled on day 0 of MenACWY control vaccination. The receptors stem from an adult in good health.

The chain carries TRBV7-9 and TRBJ2-1; 7 nucleotides line up with TRBD2. CDR3 length: 16 residues. Trimming removed 5 bases from V and 6 bases from J; junction bases left unmatched: 13. Germline V gene data show CDR1 as SEHNR and CDR2 as FQNEAQ (reference sequence). The CDR3 here is CASSLWGTAGFNEQFF. Written as DNA, the CDR3 is TGTGCCAGCAGCCTATGGGGTACAGCGGGATTCAATGAGCAGTTCTTC.

The chain carries TRBV28 and TRBJ1-5, with D uncertain. V lost 3 bases to trimming and J lost 7 bases, with 19 bases between them. CDR3 size: 16 residues. Germline-derived CDR1 and CDR2 are MDHEN and SYDVKM. This chain's CDR3 is CASSLSGNGPIQPQHF. CDR3 coding DNA: TGTGCCAGCAGTTTGAGTGGAAACGGACCCATCCAGCCCCAGCATTTT.

The J gene is TRBJ2-7, the V gene TRBV19; 7 bases fit TRBD2. The CDR3 consists of 13 residues. With V trimmed by 5 bases and J by 5 bases, 6 bases remained unmatched. CDR1 LNHDA and CDR2 SQIVND come from the germline V gene (reference sequence). The CDR3 loop is CASSSGTINEQYF. In nucleotides, the CDR3 is TGTGCCAGTAGTTCCGGGACTATCAACGAGCAGTACTTC.

V usage is TRBV7-8 and J usage is TRBJ2-7, with TRBD2 matching over 9 bases. J was trimmed by 2 bases and V by 5 bases; bases with no gene match: 4. The CDR3 extends over 14 amino acids. Germline lookup yields CDR1 SGHVS and CDR2 FQNEAQ. CDR3 protein: CASSQREVTYEQYF. The CDR3 region has the DNA TGTGCCAGCAGCCAGCGGGAGGTTACCTACGAGCAGTACTTC.

The rearrangement uses TRBV5-4 and TRBJ2-1; D might be TRBD1 (6 bases). V lost 0 bases and J 0 bases, leaving 10 bases between the germline ends. The germline V gene encodes CDR1 SGHNT and CDR2 YYREEE (reference sequence). The length of the CDR3 is 16 residues. CDR3 nucleotides: TGTGCCAGCAGCTTGGGGGGGCGGAGCTCCTACAATGAGCAGTTCTTC. Residues: CASSLGGRSSYNEQFF.

V usage is TRBV6-4 and J usage is TRBJ2-3; D may be TRBD2 (5 bases). CDR3 length: 14 residues. Germline V CDR1 and CDR2: MRHNA, SNTAGT. The ends were cut back, 5 bases at V and 4 bases at J, with 13 bases in the middle. The CDR3 sequence is CASSPDPGSDTQYF. For the CDR3, the DNA is TGTGCCAGCAGTCCGGACCCGGGGTCAGATACGCAGTATTTT.

The V call is TRBV29-1, the J call TRBJ2-7; 8 bases map to TRBD2. Germline values: CDR1 SQVTM, CDR2 ANQGSEA. The CDR3 contains 14 residues. V shed 6 bases, J shed 3 bases, and the junction held 10 bases outside the gene matches. CDR3: CSVALAGGYYEQYF. The CDR3 DNA sequence: TGCAGCGTCGCCCTCGCGGGAGGCTACTACGAGCAGTACTTC.

This clone came up once. The chain recombines TRBV4-1 with TRBJ1-4, with D unclear. Germline V gives CDR1 MGHRA, CDR2 YSYEKL. This CDR3 spans 12 amino acids. V was cut by 4 bases and J by 2 bases, with 2 bases left in between. The CDR3 here is CASSLTNEKLFF. The CDR3 DNA follows: TGCGCCAGCAGCCTTACTAATGAAAAACTGTTTTTT.

The chain joins TRBV11-3 to TRBJ2-1, with D unclear. Looked up from germline, CDR1 is SGHNT and CDR2 is YENEEA. This CDR3 spans 14 amino acids. The germline V and J ends were trimmed by 3 bases and 5 bases, with 11 bases remaining between them. This CDR3 reads CASSFGHPNNEQFF. CDR3 DNA: TGTGCCAGCAGCTTTGGCCACCCAAACAATGAGCAGTTCTTC.

The chain recombines TRBV20-1 with TRBJ1-1; D not certain. V gave up 3 bases and J gave up 1 base, with 12 bases separating them. Germline CDR1 DFQATT, CDR2 SNEGSKA (reference sequence). CDR3 size: 14 residues. CDR3 in amino acids: CSASLPGSNTEAFF. CDR3 DNA sequence: TGCAGTGCTAGTTTACCGGGGTCGAACACTGAAGCTTTCTTT.

This chain connects TRBV5-1 to TRBJ2-7, with 9 bases matching TRBD2. The germline V gene encodes CDR1 SGHRS and CDR2 YFSETQ. CDR3 size: 15 residues. J gave up 0 bases and V 1 base, and 2 bases lay outside the gene matches. This chain's CDR3 is CASSLRAGGSYEQYF. CDR3 nucleotides: TGCGCCAGCAGCTTGAGAGCGGGAGGCTCCTACGAGCAGTACTTC.

V is TRBV6-5 and J is TRBJ2-7; 8 bases map to TRBD2. Germline V gene lookup returns CDR1 MNHEY and CDR2 SVGAGI. With 2 bases clipped from V and 3 bases from J, the junction kept 6 bases outside the gene matches. CDR3 length: 15 residues. CDR3 sequence (DNA): TGTGCCAGCAGTTACCACGGGACTAGTAACTACGAGCAGTACTTC. This encodes CASSYHGTSNYEQYF.

The rearrangement uses TRBV5-6 and TRBJ2-6; D is possibly TRBD2 (5 bases). V lost 4 bases and J 4 bases, leaving 15 bases between the germline ends. CDR1 SGHDT and CDR2 YYEEEE come from the germline V gene. This CDR3 has 16 amino acids. CDR3 residues: CASSQPDWSGANVLTF. The CDR3 nucleotides are TGTGCCAGCAGCCAGCCGGACTGGTCGGGGGCCAACGTCCTGACTTTC.

This chain links TRBV12-3 or TRBV12-4 with TRBJ2-5; possibly TRBD1 for D (5 bases). V was pared by 6 bases and J by 5 bases, with 13 bases between. This CDR3 has 13 amino acids. The chain's CDR3 is CASRDTGGETQYF. In nucleotides, the CDR3 is TGTGCCAGCAGGGACACGGGTGGGGAGACCCAGTACTTC.

This chain connects TRBV2 to TRBJ1-1; 7 bases are a match to TRBD1. The trim removed 8 bases at V and 6 bases at J, leaving 12 bases unmatched. Per germline, CDR1 SNHLY and CDR2 FYNNEI. The length of the CDR3 is 14 residues. The DNA for the CDR3 is TGTGCCAGCGAAAAGGGGACCCAGGGGGCTGAAGCTTTCTTT. Its protein product is CASEKGTQGAEAFF.

The chain couples TRBV19 to TRBJ2-7, with 8 positions matching TRBD1. The CDR3 consists of 15 residues. V lost 6 bases to trimming and J lost 3 bases; unmatched junction nucleotides: 10. The V gene's germline CDR1 is LNHDA and CDR2 SQIVND (reference sequence). CDR3 amino acids: CASSRTGSSSYEQYF. The CDR3 region has the DNA TGTGCCAGTAGCCGGACAGGGTCCAGCAGCTACGAGCAGTACTTC.

The chain is built from TRBV27 and TRBJ2-3; D unresolved. Trimming pared 7 bases from V and 4 bases from J, leaving 3 bases between. CDR3 length: 10 amino acids. CDR1 and CDR2 from the germline V gene are MNHEY and SMNVEV (reference sequence). The CDR3, as DNA: TGTGCCAGCAAAGCAGATACGCAGTATTTT. Translation gives CASKADTQYF.

This chain connects TRBV28 to TRBJ2-6; D is uncertain. The CDR3 length is 13 residues. Trimming took 6 bases from V and 4 from J, leaving 7 bases between them. Germline lookup yields CDR1 MDHEN and CDR2 SYDVKM. The CDR3 nucleotides read TGTGCCAGCAGCCCGTCGGGGGCCAACGTCCTGACTTTC. Translated: CASSPSGANVLTF.

The chain combines TRBV5-1 with TRBJ2-7; D is possibly TRBD1 or TRBD2 (5 bases each). Per the germline V gene, CDR1 is SGHRS and CDR2 is YFSETQ. There are 19 residues in the CDR3. V was shortened by 3 bases and J by 3 bases, with 28 bases between the two germline ends. CDR3 in DNA: TGCGCCAGCAGCTGGGGATCGAACATGATCGGGACGGAACGCTACGAGCAGTACTTC. Its translation is CASSWGSNMIGTERYEQYF.

CDR3 bases: TGCAGTGCTAGTTTCTTAAATACTGAAGCTTTCTTT. It specifies CSASFLNTEAFF. The rearrangement uses TRBV20-1 and TRBJ1-1; D is uncertain. This CDR3 region has 12 residues. The V end was cut by 3 bases, the J end by 5 bases, with 10 bases between. Per germline, CDR1 DFQATT and CDR2 SNEGSKA (reference sequence).

This sequence joins TRBV7-2 and TRBJ2-2; D is ambiguous. V was clipped by 3 bases and J by 5 bases, with 10 bases between them. Per germline, CDR1 SGHTA and CDR2 FQGNSA. The CDR3 extends over 14 amino acids. CDR3: CASSFGGTTGELFF. The DNA for the CDR3 is TGTGCCAGCAGCTTCGGCGGAACGACCGGGGAGCTGTTTTTT.

This sequence joins TRBV7-7 and TRBJ2-1; D might be TRBD2 (6 bases). The CDR3 sequence is 17 residues long. CDR1 is SSHAT and CDR2 is FNYEAQ in the germline V gene (reference sequence). V lost 3 bases to trimming and J lost 4 bases, with 19 bases between them. The CDR3 nucleotides are TGTGCCAGCAGCTTGGGTTTACGGAGGGGCCCTTACAATGAGCAGTTCTTC. Amino acid sequence: CASSLGLRRGPYNEQFF. The entire variable domain, with the rest obtained from reference TRBV7-7 and TRBJ2-1, is as follows: GAGVSQSPRYKVTKRGQDVTLRCDPISSHATLYWYQQALGQGPEFLTYFNYEAQPDKSGLPSDRFSAERPEGSISTLTIQRTEQRDSAMYRCASSLGLRRGPYNEQFFGPGTRLTVL.

Only a few counts were recorded for this clone. This sequence joins TRBV5-6 and TRBJ1-5; TRBD1 matches at 7 bases. Per germline, CDR1 SGHDT and CDR2 YYEEEE. CDR3 size: 16 residues. Losses at the gene ends were 3 bases for V and 0 bases for J; bases not matched to a gene: 6. The chain's CDR3 is CASSSRQGDSNQPQHF. Here the CDR3 DNA reads TGTGCCAGCAGCTCCCGACAGGGCGATAGCAATCAGCCCCAGCATTTT.

The rearrangement joins TRBV7-6 to TRBJ2-3; the D is unclear. V lost 3 bases and J lost 5, with 3 bases in between. There are 11 residues in the CDR3. Germline CDR1 is SGHVS and CDR2 is FNYEAQ. CDR3 amino acids: CASSFRDTQYF. In DNA, the CDR3 is TGTGCCAGCAGCTTCAGAGATACGCAGTATTTT.

The chain is built from TRBV13 and TRBJ2-5; D gene uncertain. The CDR3 length is 16 residues. Germline CDR1 is PRHDT and CDR2 is FYEKMQ (reference sequence). With 1 base removed from V and 0 bases from J, the gap between germline ends came to 12 bases. The CDR3 reads CASSLVVRSDQETQYF. The CDR3, as DNA: TGTGCCAGCAGCTTAGTGGTGAGGAGCGACCAAGAGACCCAGTACTTC.

The rearrangement links TRBV7-9 to TRBJ2-1; D may be TRBD2 (6 bases). The CDR3 spans 18 residues. Germline lookup yields CDR1 SEHNR and CDR2 FQNEAQ (reference sequence). The germline V and J ends were trimmed by 9 bases and 9 bases, with 33 bases remaining between them. The CDR3: CASRTGAYAEGATGEQFF. The CDR3 DNA reads TGTGCCAGTAGAACGGGAGCCTACGCAGAGGGAGCTACAGGTGAGCAGTTCTTC.